This T cell receptor (beta chain) derives from a study of T cells in Graves' hyperthyroidism and ophthalmopathy. Trimming cost V 0 bases and J 0 bases; bases outside gene matches: 9. From germline, CDR1 is SGHRS and CDR2 YFSETQ. The CDR3 contains 19 residues. Template material for amplifying TCR beta CDR3 regions consisted of RNA transcripts. A set of HTBI primers served as the primers for a first-round RT-PCR of the TCR CDR3. Each CDR3 protein is one row after TCRdb ran MiXCR on the multiplex PCR reads. This sample has about 410,000 distinct CDR3 sequences, with more than 14% found just once. The V and J genes are TRBV5-1 and TRBJ1-6; 7 bases fit TRBD1. Specimen: blood. This receptor was identified in a woman in her twenties or thirties with Graves' ophthalmopathy. The chain's CDR3 is CASSLGDRVPSSYNSPLHF. The DNA for the CDR3 is TGCGCCAGCAGCTTGGGGGACAGAGTCCCTAGCTCCTATAATTCACCCCTCCACTTT.